The T cell receptor (beta chain) under discussion was sequenced for a study of control samples from healthy donors and cancer patients (TCRdb year 2020). V lost 4 bases and J lost 5 bases, and the count of bases not matched to a germline gene is 8. The germline V gene encodes CDR1 MGHRA and CDR2 YSYEKL. The CDR3 measures 14 amino acids from cysteine to phenylalanine. The DNA shown is the 42-base CDR3, in frame from base 1. The library was produced with the immunoSEQ multiplex PCR assay. The source is immuneACCESS, and TCRdb retained only in-frame sequences with V and J called. Part of the clones is not carried over; for the studies checked, unresolved V genes explain less than half of this, and the remainder is unexplained. This sample holds 40,000 to 50,000 clones; approximately 94% were observed only once. Roughly a quarter of the sample is held by the ten biggest clonotypes. Concerning this clone: The specificity of this receptor is unknown. Per-base qualities were not stored, and no clone one base away is much larger.

The specimen sequenced was blood. The chain uses TRBV4-1 and TRBJ2-7, and 7 bases in between align with TRBD2. The TCR sequence derives from a man in his sixties in good health. The nucleotide sequence reads TGCGCCAGCAGCCCCCCCGGGGGGATCGACGAGCAGTACTTC. Translated, it reads CASSPPGGIDEQYF.